Sequencing of this TCR beta chain was carried out in a study of shared clonotypes between healthy human individuals. Study-level background: The composition of the donors was a couple of women and three men aged 18 to 49. Three CD4 naive, three CD4 memory, two CD8 naive and one CD8 memory plate were used per donor.

Authors' processing steps: ImmunoSEQ output lacked quality scores and full-length reads, limiting matched filtering. Profiling relied on immunoSEQ multiplex PCR, and the TCRdb table lists in-frame clones only, not all of them. V, J and clone size are taken as reported in that table, and D and trimming were inferred from the DNA itself. This sample has around 1.9 million clones, with 93% found just once. V was cut by 6 bases and J by 5 bases, with 22 bases left in between. Germline CDR1 is LNHDA and CDR2 is SQIVND (reference sequence). The CDR3 covers 16 residues. Positively selected for CCR7, the CD45RO-negative cells used as naive CD8 cells excluded terminally differentiated effector memory CD45RA+ cells. The donors were adults (healthy and HIV-negative) with no recent acute infections or vaccinations.

This TCR was recovered from a man aged 18-30 years in good health. Some clones in this sample may be carry-over from other donors' samples. Sequences were obtained from naive CD8+ T cells from PBMCs. This chain links TRBV19 with TRBJ2-5; possible D gene TRBD2, 7 bases. The CDR3 here is CASRELRRGGLETQYF. The CDR3 DNA reads as TGTGCCAGTAGGGAACTCAGGAGGGGGGGCTTGGAGACCCAGTACTTC.